This entry lists 29 T cell receptor beta chains sequenced from one sample in a study of early T cells in non-severe SARS-CoV-2 infection. TCRdb passed the 5' RACE reads through MiXCR, listing each CDR3 protein once. The sample includes roughly 83,000 distinct CDR3 sequences, around 9.3% of them seen just once. The sequences come from whole blood, collected at baseline. The receptor set was obtained from an adult who was a healthcare worker with PCR-confirmed SARS-CoV-2 infection or an uninfected control (not recorded which).

CDR3 amino acids: CASSVRSGRESAQFF. In DNA form, the CDR3 reads TGTGCCAGCAGCGTAAGGAGCGGGAGGGAGTCGGCGCAGTTCTTC. The J gene is TRBJ2-1, the V gene TRBV9; 10 bases map to TRBD2. The trim removed 1 base at V and 12 bases at J, leaving 10 bases unmatched. This CDR3 region has 15 residues. CDR1 and CDR2 from the germline V gene are SGDLS and YYNGEE.

In this sample, this clonotype turned up many times. J is TRBJ2-2 and V is TRBV6-1; D is unresolved. CDR1 and CDR2 (germline): MNHNS, SASEGT. The CDR3 has 14 residues. Deletions cut 4 bases from V and 4 bases from J, with 10 bases between. The CDR3 reads CASSVDPGTGELFF. The CDR3 DNA reads TGTGCCAGCAGTGTAGACCCGGGCACCGGGGAGCTGTTTTTT.

This clonotype was seen ten or more times. The V call is TRBV27, the J call TRBJ1-1; D possibly corresponds to TRBD1 (6 bases). V lost 4 bases, J lost 2 bases, and 14 bases lay in between. The germline V gene has CDR1 MNHEY and CDR2 SMNVEV (reference sequence). CDR3 size: 15 residues. The CDR3 coding sequence is TGTGCCAGCAGTTGGCGAGGGACAACCAACACTGAAGCTTTCTTT. Its protein product is CASSWRGTTNTEAFF.

The table lists this clonotype with many counts. The CDR3 coding sequence is TGTGCCAGCAGTGACTTTAGCGGGAGTCCAGATACGCAGTATTTT. Its translation is CASSDFSGSPDTQYF. The chain joins TRBV2 to TRBJ2-3, with 9 nucleotides matching TRBD2. V was pared by 3 bases and J by 4 bases, with 5 bases of the junction left unmatched. In germline, CDR1 is SNHLY, CDR2 FYNNEI. This CDR3 contains 15 residues.

This clonotype was seen only a few times. The rearrangement links TRBV2 to TRBJ2-3; 7 nucleotides match TRBD1. This CDR3 region has 15 residues. V gave up 9 bases and J gave up 0 bases; unmatched junction bases: 9. Germline-derived CDR1 and CDR2 are SNHLY and FYNNEI. Here the CDR3 reads CASQGDVSSTDTQYF. The CDR3 region has the DNA TGTGCCAGTCAGGGGGACGTCTCTAGCACAGATACGCAGTATTTT.

This clonotype has ten or more counts. The chain is built from TRBV7-2 and TRBJ2-3, with 12 bases aligning to TRBD2. With 5 bases clipped from V and 3 bases from J, the junction kept 18 bases outside the gene matches. The CDR3 spans 20 residues. Germline CDR1 SGHTA, CDR2 FQGNSA. CDR3 sequence reads: CASSLALGLAGGPRTDTQYF. Written as DNA, the CDR3 is TGTGCCAGCAGCCTCGCCTTGGGCCTAGCGGGAGGGCCAAGGACAGATACGCAGTATTTT.

A remark on this clonotype: This clone may be a read error of a much larger clone one base away. J is TRBJ2-3 and V is TRBV12-3 or TRBV12-4; D possibly corresponds to TRBD2 (6 bases). There are 13 residues in the CDR3. This chain's CDR3 is CASGGTSTDTQNF. In DNA, the CDR3 is TGTGCCAGCGGGGGAACTAGCACAGATACGCAGAATTTT.

The chain uses TRBV12-3 or TRBV12-4 and TRBJ1-2; D perhaps matches TRBD1 (5 bases). V shed 7 bases and J shed 0 bases, with 15 bases lying between them. This CDR3 is 15 amino acids long. This chain's CDR3 is CASIPAGRANYGYTF. The CDR3 DNA is TGTGCCAGCATCCCAGCAGGGAGAGCTAACTATGGCTACACCTTC.

This chain joins TRBV7-7 and TRBJ2-5; D ambiguous. This CDR3 has 12 residues. Germline V gives CDR1 SSHAT, CDR2 FNYEAQ (reference sequence). V was trimmed by 6 bases and J by 5 bases, leaving 10 bases between them. CDR3 bases: TGTGCCAGCAGTCTGCTTGGGGAGACCCAGTACTTC. It encodes CASSLLGETQYF.

The chain links TRBV28 to TRBJ2-7; 12 positions agree with TRBD2. This CDR3 comprises 14 residues. The germline gives CDR1 MDHEN, CDR2 SYDVKM. Losses at the gene ends were 8 bases for V and 6 bases for J; bases not matched to a gene: 8. CDR3: CASGTSGRFPEQYF. The CDR3 DNA sequence: TGTGCCAGCGGCACTAGCGGGAGGTTTCCCGAGCAGTACTTC.

This clonotype showed up many times. The chain carries TRBV4-2 and TRBJ2-5; 9 bases agree with TRBD2. Trimming at V came to 2 bases and at J to 3 bases, leaving 16 bases not matched to a gene. This CDR3 has 19 residues. Germline V gene lookup returns CDR1 LGHNA and CDR2 YNFKEQ. CDR3 sequence reads: CASSQYTGLAPGREETQYF. Here the CDR3 DNA reads TGTGCCAGCAGCCAATATACCGGACTAGCGCCAGGAAGGGAAGAGACCCAGTACTTC.

This clonotype has only a few counts. The V gene is TRBV15, the J gene TRBJ2-5, with 15 bases lining up with TRBD2. This CDR3 has 14 amino acids. Germline assignment: CDR1 LNHNV and CDR2 YYDKDF (reference sequence). The trim removed 8 bases at V and 2 bases at J, leaving 0 bases unmatched. The CDR3 region is CATGLAGGQETQYF. The CDR3 bases are TGTGCCACCGGACTAGCGGGAGGGCAAGAGACCCAGTACTTC.

This clonotype was seen at least ten times. This chain uses TRBV20-1 with TRBJ2-1; TRBD2 agrees at 9 bases. CDR3 length: 18 residues. V lost 0 bases to trimming and J lost 1 base; unmatched junction nucleotides: 10. CDR1 is DFQATT, CDR2 SNEGSKA, per germline (reference sequence). The CDR3 DNA follows: TGCAGTGCTAGAGATTCACTAGCGGGCACCCCTTCCTACAATGAGCAGTTCTTC. Translating it yields CSARDSLAGTPSYNEQFF.

This chain connects TRBV12-3 or TRBV12-4 to TRBJ1-2; weak D call: TRBD1 (5 bases). The length of the CDR3 is 13 residues. V lost 6 bases and J 2 bases, leaving 10 bases between the germline ends. This CDR3 is CASSPTENYGYTF. CDR3 DNA sequence: TGTGCCAGCAGCCCGACAGAAAACTATGGCTACACCTTC.

This clonotype was seen many times. The J gene is TRBJ1-1, the V gene TRBV4-1, with unresolved D. Germline V CDR1 and CDR2: MGHRA, YSYEKL. This CDR3 is built from 14 residues. V was cut by 2 bases and J by 6 bases, with 13 bases left in between. The CDR3 sequence is CASSQRPGGSEAFF. CDR3 nucleotides: TGCGCCAGCAGCCAACGGCCGGGAGGTTCTGAAGCTTTCTTT.

The rearrangement links TRBV20-1 to TRBJ1-5; weak D call: TRBD1 (6 bases). The CDR3 covers 14 residues. Germline V gene sequence: CDR1 DFQATT, CDR2 SNEGSKA (reference sequence). Trimming left V 6 bases short and J 1 base short, with 13 bases between. This CDR3 is CSARGGRSNQPQHF. The CDR3 DNA follows: TGCAGTGCCAGGGGCGGGAGGAGCAATCAGCCCCAGCATTTT.

The genes are TRBV27 and TRBJ2-7; 10 nucleotides line up with TRBD1. Per the germline V gene, CDR1 is MNHEY and CDR2 is SMNVEV (reference sequence). The CDR3 is 16 residues long. V was clipped by 2 bases and J by 1 base; unmatched bases: 5. CDR3 sequence (DNA): TGTGCCAGCAGTTTAGCCGGACAGGGGGAATCCTACGAGCAGTACTTC. Protein product: CASSLAGQGESYEQYF.

This clonotype turned up a few times. The chain links TRBV18 to TRBJ2-7; D not certain. V shed 5 bases and J shed 6 bases, with 14 bases lying between them. Germline CDR1 is KGHSH and CDR2 is LQKENI. The CDR3 totals 13 residues. The DNA of the CDR3 is TGTGCCAGCTCATTGGAGACACTCGCCGAGCAGTACTTC. Encoded protein: CASSLETLAEQYF.

This clonotype was seen only a few times. The chain is built from TRBV3-1 and TRBJ2-7, with D possibly TRBD1 on 5 matching bases. The CDR3 is 13 amino acids. Germline V lookup: CDR1 LGHDT, CDR2 YNNKEL (reference sequence). The ends were cut back, 5 bases at V and 6 bases at J, with 14 bases in the middle. CDR3 coding DNA: TGTGCCAGCAGCACTACGCCCCAGGGCGAGCAGTACTTC. It is translated as CASSTTPQGEQYF.

The J gene is TRBJ2-3, the V gene TRBV24-1, with unresolved D. The V end was cut by 9 bases, the J end by 2 bases, with 11 bases between. The CDR3 is 13 residues long. The V gene's germline CDR1 is KGHDR and CDR2 SFDVKD. CDR3 amino acids: CATGQAPTDTQYF. The CDR3, as DNA: TGTGCCACCGGGCAGGCCCCCACAGATACGCAGTATTTT.

This clonotype was seen at least ten times. The chain combines TRBV28 with TRBJ1-3; 7 nucleotides match TRBD1. The junction had 4 bases not matched to a gene; V was cut back by 11 bases and J by 0 bases. Germline CDR1 reads MDHEN; CDR2 reads SYDVKM. The CDR3 is made up of 13 amino acids. The DNA of the CDR3 is TGTGCCTGCGGGACAGTCTCTGGAAACACCATATATTTT. It specifies CACGTVSGNTIYF.

This clonotype was seen many times. The DNA for the CDR3 is TGTGCCAGCAGTTTGTATAGACGGGACCCAGAGACCCAGTACTTC. Protein: CASSLYRRDPETQYF. The gene calls are TRBV28 and TRBJ2-5; tentatively, D is TRBD1 or TRBD2 (5 bases each). The germline V gene encodes CDR1 MDHEN and CDR2 SYDVKM. This CDR3 has 15 residues. The V gene lost 3 bases and the J gene lost 4 bases, with 15 bases spanning the gap.

This chain joins TRBV20-1 and TRBJ2-7; the match to TRBD2 covers 7 bases. The CDR3 covers 14 residues. CDR1 DFQATT and CDR2 SNEGSKA come from the germline V gene (reference sequence). The V and J ends lost 8 bases and 0 bases, in that order; junction bases with no gene match: 10. The CDR3 DNA reads TGCAGTTGGGGGAGGGAAAGTCCCTCCTACGAGCAGTACTTC. It yields the protein CSWGRESPSYEQYF.

This chain connects TRBV3-1 to TRBJ1-3; a possible D gene is TRBD1 (5 bases). CDR1 and CDR2 (germline): LGHDT, YNNKEL (reference sequence). There are 15 residues in the CDR3. V lost 6 bases and J lost 0, with 12 bases in between. CDR3 residues: CASSRTGASGNTIYF. The CDR3 DNA reads as TGTGCCAGCAGTCGAACAGGAGCCTCTGGAAACACCATATATTTT.

The chain links TRBV7-9 to TRBJ1-5; no clear D gene. The CDR3 covers 12 residues. V gave up 3 bases and J gave up 5 bases, with 5 bases separating them. The germline V gene encodes CDR1 SEHNR and CDR2 FQNEAQ (reference sequence). The CDR3 spells CASSFGDQPQHF. The CDR3 DNA reads as TGTGCCAGCAGCTTTGGGGATCAGCCCCAGCATTTT.

The table lists this clonotype with many counts. This chain links TRBV12-3 or TRBV12-4 with TRBJ2-2, with D tentatively TRBD1 (6 bases). The CDR3 is 15 amino acids. Trimming removed 5 bases at V and 6 bases at J, with 16 bases between. The CDR3 bases are TGTGCCAGCAGTCCCCCACAGGGTAGGGCCGGGGAGCTGTTTTTT. Residues: CASSPPQGRAGELFF.

The chain joins TRBV5-4 to TRBJ2-5, with TRBD2 matching 10 bases. Per germline, CDR1 SGHNT and CDR2 YYREEE (reference sequence). This CDR3 is built from 16 residues. V shed 4 bases, J shed 5 bases, and the junction held 11 bases outside the gene matches. The CDR3 nucleotides are TGTGCCAGCAGCCCATATAGCGGGAGGAAGGCTGAGACCCAGTACTTC. Its protein product is CASSPYSGRKAETQYF.

The V gene is TRBV10-3, the J gene TRBJ2-2, with a possible D match to TRBD1 (6 bases). Germline CDR1 ENHRY, CDR2 SYGVKD. The CDR3 runs 14 residues. Trimming cost V 7 bases and J 4 bases, with 13 bases left between them. The CDR3 loop reads CAITAQGSTGELFF. CDR3 in DNA: TGTGCCATCACCGCGCAGGGGAGCACCGGGGAGCTGTTTTTT.

V gene TRBV19 combines with J gene TRBJ2-2, with 9 bases fitting TRBD1. Germline loops: CDR1 LNHDA, CDR2 SQIVND (reference sequence). This CDR3 is 16 amino acids long. J lost 2 bases, V lost 7 bases, and 8 bases had no gene match. The CDR3 region is CASNPRDRVNTGELFF. The CDR3 DNA is TGTGCCAGTAACCCCCGGGACAGGGTTAACACCGGGGAGCTGTTTTTT.